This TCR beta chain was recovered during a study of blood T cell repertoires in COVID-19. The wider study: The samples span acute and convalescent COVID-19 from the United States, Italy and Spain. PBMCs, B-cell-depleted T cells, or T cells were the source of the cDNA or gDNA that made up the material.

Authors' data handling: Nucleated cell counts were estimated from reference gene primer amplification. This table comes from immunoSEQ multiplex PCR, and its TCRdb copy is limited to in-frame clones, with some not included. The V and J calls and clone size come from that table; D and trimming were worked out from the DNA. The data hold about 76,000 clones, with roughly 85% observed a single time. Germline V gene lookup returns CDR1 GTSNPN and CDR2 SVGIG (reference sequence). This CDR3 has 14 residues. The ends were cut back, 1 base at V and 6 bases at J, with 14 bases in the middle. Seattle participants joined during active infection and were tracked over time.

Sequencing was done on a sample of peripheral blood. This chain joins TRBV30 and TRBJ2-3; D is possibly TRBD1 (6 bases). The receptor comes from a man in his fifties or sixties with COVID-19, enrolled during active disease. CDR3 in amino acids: CAWSGQGSSDTQYF. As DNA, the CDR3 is TGTGCCTGGAGTGGCCAGGGGTCGTCTGATACGCAGTATTTT.